The 13 T cell receptor beta chains below all came from one sample that was sequenced in a study of blood T cell repertoires in COVID-19 (dated by TCRdb to the early 2020s). Library method: the immunoSEQ multiplex PCR assay. Sourced from immuneACCESS, this table was stored by TCRdb with only in-frame sequences that have V and J called. A share of the clones is absent; for the studies checked, an unresolved V gene accounts for under half, and the remainder has no known explanation. The sample table records around 74,000 clones; approximately 90% of these occur just once. Approximately 4.3% of the sample lies in the top ten. The sequencing input was peripheral blood. Source of these receptors: a man in his forties or fifties with active COVID-19.

V gene TRBV5-8 combines with J gene TRBJ2-7, with TRBD1 matching 10 bases. Germline V gene sequence: CDR1 SGHTS, CDR2 YDEGEE. V dropped 4 bases and J dropped 4; count of bases not matched to a gene: 2. CDR3 length: 13 amino acids. The CDR3: CASSRDRGYEQYF. CDR3 nucleotide sequence: TGTGCCAGCAGCCGGGACAGGGGTTACGAGCAGTACTTC.

The chain recombines TRBV5-1 with TRBJ1-2, with TRBD1 matching 7 bases. Germline lookup yields CDR1 SGHRS and CDR2 YFSETQ. CDR3 length equals 13 residues. The V gene end was trimmed by 4 bases and the J gene end by 2 bases; junction bases not matched to a gene: 2. CDR3 sequence (DNA): TGCGCCAGCAGCCCGGACAGGAACTATGGCTACACCTTC. It is translated as CASSPDRNYGYTF. The full variable domain, its missing parts supplied by reference TRBV5-1 and TRBJ1-2, is KAGVTQTPRYLIKTRGQQVTLSCSPISGHRSVSWYQQTPGQGLQFLFEYFSETQRNKGNFPGRFSGRQFSNSRSEMNVSTLELGDSALYLCASSPDRNYGYTFGSGTRLTVV.

The chain uses TRBV5-4 and TRBJ2-7; the D gene is possibly TRBD1 (7 bases). Trimming shortened V by 3 bases and J by 3 bases, and 16 bases separated the two germline ends. CDR3 length: 15 amino acids. CDR1 is SGHNT, CDR2 YYREEE, per germline (reference sequence). CDR3: CASSWPGGKGYEQYF. The CDR3, as DNA: TGTGCCAGCAGCTGGCCAGGGGGGAAAGGCTACGAGCAGTACTTC.

The chain links TRBV2 to TRBJ1-2; 11 bases fit TRBD1. V shed 4 bases and J 6 bases; nucleotides not matched to a gene: 4. Per the germline V gene, CDR1 is SNHLY and CDR2 is FYNNEI. CDR3 size: 14 residues. The CDR3 sequence is CASSGTGGGNGYTF. CDR3 nucleotide sequence: TGTGCCAGCAGTGGGACAGGGGGCGGAAATGGCTACACCTTC.

This chain links TRBV18 with TRBJ2-1; perhaps TRBD2 as D (6 bases). The CDR3 contains 16 residues. With 8 bases removed from V and 0 bases from J, the gap between germline ends came to 17 bases. Germline V lookup: CDR1 KGHSH, CDR2 LQKENI. The CDR3 protein is CASGRGGEGSYNEQFF. Written as DNA, the CDR3 is TGTGCCAGCGGTCGCGGAGGGGAAGGCTCCTACAATGAGCAGTTCTTC.

The gene calls are TRBV6-5 and TRBJ2-7; no definite D call. Germline CDR1 is MNHEY and CDR2 is SVGAGI. The CDR3 is 12 amino acids. V dropped 6 bases and J dropped 5 bases, with 11 bases sitting between them. For the CDR3, the DNA is TGTGCCAGCAGAACAGCCGGCAACGAGCAGTACTTC. As protein: CASRTAGNEQYF.

This clone was seen once. The chain carries TRBV7-9 and TRBJ2-2, with 7 positions matching TRBD1. The germline gives CDR1 SEHNR, CDR2 FQNEAQ (reference sequence). The CDR3 has 13 residues. After removal of 6 bases from V and 5 bases from J, the junction contained 3 bases not matched to a gene. The CDR3 bases are TGTGCCAGCAGGTCACAGGGGACCGGGGAGCTGTTTTTT. Translated: CASRSQGTGELFF.

In DNA form, the CDR3 reads TGTGCCAGCAGCGCCCGGGACAGGGTCCAAGAGACCCAGTACTTC. It is translated as CASSARDRVQETQYF. The chain employs TRBV7-7 and TRBJ2-5, with TRBD1 identical over 9 bases. This CDR3 region has 15 residues. CDR1 and CDR2 (germline): SSHAT, FNYEAQ (reference sequence). The V gene end was trimmed by 5 bases and the J gene end by 1 base; junction bases not matched to a gene: 5.

The chain employs TRBV6-5 and TRBJ2-2; D gene unclear. The length of the CDR3 is 14 residues. The V end was cut by 5 bases, the J end by 1 base, with 8 bases between. From germline, CDR1 is MNHEY and CDR2 SVGAGI. DNA of the CDR3: TGTGCCAGCAGTAGCTCAAGGAACACCGGGGAGCTGTTTTTT. It codes for CASSSSRNTGELFF.

The rearrangement joins TRBV28 to TRBJ1-3; no definite D call. With 4 bases removed from V and 9 bases from J, the gap between germline ends came to 16 bases. Looked up from germline, CDR1 is MDHEN and CDR2 is SYDVKM. The CDR3 spans 14 residues. The CDR3 loop reads CASSSPPRQGTIYF. The CDR3, as DNA: TGTGCCAGCAGTTCCCCACCTCGACAAGGCACCATATATTTT.

The chain is built from TRBV12-5 and TRBJ2-7; 9 nucleotides line up with TRBD2. The V segment lost 2 bases and the J segment 2 bases; nucleotides outside the gene matches: 16. Germline V gives CDR1 LGHNT, CDR2 FRNRAP. CDR3 size: 19 residues. CDR3 protein: CASGLPPRASGTTTYEQYF. CDR3 DNA sequence: TGTGCTAGTGGTTTGCCACCGAGGGCTAGCGGGACTACGACCTACGAGCAGTACTTC.

This chain connects TRBV28 to TRBJ1-6; possibly TRBD1 for D (6 bases). V lost 6 bases to trimming and J lost 5 bases, with 23 bases between them. Per the germline V gene, CDR1 is MDHEN and CDR2 is SYDVKM. The CDR3 has 18 residues. The DNA of the CDR3 is TGTGCCAGCAGGGGCGACTCTACAGGGTTTAGGGATAATTCACCCCTCCACTTT. It codes for CASRGDSTGFRDNSPLHF. The full variable domain, rest sourced from reference TRBV28 and TRBJ1-6, is DVKVTQSSRYLVKRTGEKVFLECVQDMDHENMFWYRQDPGLGLRLIYFSYDVKMKEKGDIPEGYSVSREKKERFSLILESASTNQTSMYLCASRGDSTGFRDNSPLHFGNGTRLTVT.

The J gene is TRBJ2-2, the V gene TRBV15; TRBD1 aligns across 10 bases. V lost 1 base, J lost 7 bases, and 6 bases stayed unmatched. The CDR3 covers 16 residues. The germline CDR1 and CDR2 sequences are LNHNV and YYDKDF (reference sequence). For the CDR3, the DNA is TGTGCCACCAGCAGAGGAGACAGGGGGCGGGTCGGGGAGCTGTTTTTT. The encoded protein is CATSRGDRGRVGELFF.